This T cell receptor beta chain was obtained from a study of spatial heterogeneity in lung cancer. Time point indicated: blood at routine non-recurrence follow-up after resection. Researchers sequenced whole RNA taken from tumor, nontumor lung or frozen PBMC without sorting. This CDR3 spans 18 amino acids. J lost 4 bases, V lost 5 bases, and 14 bases had no gene match. Germline loops: CDR1 SGHTA, CDR2 FQGNSA. Broader study findings: The appearance of ubiquitous expanded tumor TCRs in blood was greater at resection than follow-up.

In this sample, this clonotype turned up a few times. The antigen remains unidentified. TCRdb recomputed calls from the 5' RACE reads with MiXCR, one row per CDR3 protein. Here the sample spans tens of thousands of distinct CDR3 sequences, around 6.9% being singletons. The rearrangement links TRBV7-2 to TRBJ2-1; 10 nucleotides align to TRBD2. This TCR came from a male donor with early-stage non-small cell lung cancer. Sequences were derived from PBMCs, sampled at follow-up. Written as DNA, the CDR3 is TGTGCCAGCAGCCTTGGGTTAGCGGGGGGTCGCTCGTACAATGAGCAGTTCTTC. Translated: CASSLGLAGGRSYNEQFF.